Listed below are T cell receptor beta chains from one sample, sequenced in a study of cytomegalovirus exposure and HLA in healthy donors. Clones were sequenced by immunoSEQ multiplex PCR, and TCRdb holds only the in-frame ones, with some missing. This table holds over 60,000 clones, 76% found once. The sequencing sample was made of PBMCs. The receptors were gathered from a man aged 18 to 29 in good health and CMV-seronegative. CDR3s include the opening cysteine and the closing phenylalanine or tryptophan. D genes are given only for firm matches. The listing skips clone size in some rows; elsewhere it reads once, few, many or a size class.

D: NA
size: NA
J: TRBJ1-2
V: TRBV5-4
CDR3: CASSSATEPIGSYGYTF
DNA: TGTGCCAGCAGCTCGGCGACAGAACCTATAGGGTCCTATGGCTACACCTTC

D: NA
size: NA
J: TRBJ1-2
V: TRBV28
CDR3: CASSPGRYGYTF
DNA: TGTGCCAGCAGTCCAGGGCGCTATGGCTACACCTTC

D: NA
size: NA
J: TRBJ1-1
V: TRBV6-6
CDR3: CASSGLGGTEAFF
DNA: TGTGCCAGCAGCGGTTTAGGGGGCACTGAAGCTTTCTTT

D: NA
size: few
J: TRBJ2-7
V: TRBV28
CDR3: CASNDALQTEEQYF
DNA: TGTGCCAGCAACGATGCGCTACAGACCGAAGAGCAGTACTTC

D: NA
size: NA
J: TRBJ2-7
V: TRBV2
CDR3: CASTGDANEQYF
DNA: TGTGCCAGCACGGGGGACGCGAACGAGCAGTACTTC

D: NA
size: NA
J: TRBJ2-2
V: TRBV6-4
CDR3: CASSGDRFGELFF
DNA: TGTGCCAGCAGTGGCGACAGGTTCGGGGAGCTGTTTTTT

D: NA
size: few
J: TRBJ1-3
V: TRBV6-6
CDR3: CASSRLMSSGNTIYF
DNA: TGTGCCAGCAGCCGACTGATGAGCTCTGGAAACACCATATATTTT

D: NA
size: NA
J: TRBJ2-3
V: TRBV6-1
CDR3: CASSGLVPDTQYF
DNA: TGTGCCAGCAGTGGACTAGTCCCAGATACGCAGTATTTT

D: TRBD2
size: NA
J: TRBJ2-1
V: TRBV4-1
CDR3: CASSERGVYNEQFF
DNA: TGCGCCAGCAGTGAGCGGGGGGTATACAATGAGCAGTTCTTC

D: TRBD1
size: NA
J: TRBJ2-1
V: TRBV5-1
CDR3: CASSLLPGQGDQSSYNEQFF
DNA: TGCGCCAGCAGCCTCCTTCCGGGACAGGGGGACCAAAGCTCCTACAATGAGCAGTTCTTC

D: NA
size: NA
J: TRBJ2-1
V: TRBV9
CDR3: CASSVVGGSYNEQFF
DNA: TGTGCCAGCAGCGTAGTCGGGGGCTCCTACAATGAGCAGTTCTTC

D: NA
size: NA
J: TRBJ2-2
V: TRBV19
CDR3: CASRAQGEAGELFF
DNA: TGTGCCAGTAGGGCCCAGGGGGAGGCCGGGGAGCTGTTTTTT

D: TRBD2
size: NA
J: TRBJ2-1
V: TRBV7-8
CDR3: CASSRGPGEGIYNEQFF
DNA: TGTGCCAGCAGCCGAGGGCCCGGGGAGGGTATCTACAATGAGCAGTTCTTC

D: NA
size: NA
J: TRBJ2-2
V: TRBV7-3
CDR3: CASSLPRDKNTGELFF
DNA: TGTGCCAGCAGCCTTCCCCGGGACAAGAACACCGGGGAGCTGTTTTTT

D: NA
size: NA
J: TRBJ1-5
V: TRBV29-1
CDR3: CSVDRVHQPQHF
DNA: TGCAGCGTTGACAGGGTCCATCAGCCCCAGCATTTT

D: NA
size: NA
J: TRBJ1-2
V: TRBV27
CDR3: CASSLSGLGGYTF
DNA: TGTGCCAGCAGTTTATCGGGGCTCGGGGGCTACACCTTC

D: NA
size: once
J: TRBJ2-3
V: TRBV11-3
CDR3: CASSLNSADTQYF
DNA: TGTGCCAGCAGCTTGAATAGTGCAGATACGCAGTATTTT

D: NA
size: NA
J: TRBJ2-2
V: TRBV7-2
CDR3: CASSLLRDGELFF
DNA: TGTGCCAGCAGCTTACTGAGGGATGGGGAGCTGTTTTTT

D: NA
size: once
J: TRBJ2-5
V: TRBV27
CDR3: CASSHPAETQYF
DNA: TGTGCCAGCAGTCACCCCGCGGAGACCCAGTACTTC